This passage covers 9 T cell receptor beta chains from one sample sequenced in a study of blood T cell repertoires in COVID-19. Sequenced by immunoSEQ multiplex PCR; TCRdb stores in-frame clones only, minus some. The repertoire holds approximately 160,000 clones, over 80% seen once, with roughly 2.9% in the top ten. The source material was peripheral blood. These receptors originate from a woman aged 55-69 years with acute or convalescent COVID-19.

V gene TRBV6-5 combines with J gene TRBJ2-7; 11 nucleotides match TRBD1. Germline V CDR1 and CDR2: MNHEY, SVGAGI. This CDR3 is built from 14 residues. V trimming: 6 bases; J trimming: 7 bases; junction bases outside the gene matches: 8. The DNA of the CDR3 is TGTGCCAGCAGGACGGGACAGGGGGTCAGGGAGCAGTACTTC. As protein: CASRTGQGVREQYF.

The CDR3 bases are TGTGCCAGCAGCTCGAGGACAGGGGGCGCGGAACTGTTTTTT. It encodes CASSSRTGGAELFF. The genes are TRBV11-2 and TRBJ1-4; TRBD1 matches at 11 bases. The CDR3 has 14 residues. V trimming: 4 bases; J trimming: 12 bases; junction bases outside the gene matches: 7. Germline V gene lookup returns CDR1 SGHAT and CDR2 FQNNGV.

The chain joins TRBV27 to TRBJ2-3; no reliable D call. Germline V gives CDR1 MNHEY, CDR2 SMNVEV (reference sequence). V gave up 6 bases and J gave up 1 base, with 5 bases separating them. The CDR3 runs to 12 residues. The CDR3 DNA reads as TGTGCCAGCAGCACTCGCACAGATACGCAGTATTTT. This encodes CASSTRTDTQYF.

This clone was picked up a small number of times. This chain links TRBV4-2 with TRBJ1-5, with 7 bases aligning to TRBD1. CDR3 length: 15 amino acids. Germline CDR1 is LGHNA and CDR2 is YNFKEQ. Trimming cost V 2 bases and J 5 bases; bases outside gene matches: 6. CDR3 in amino acids: CASSQQSGGDQPQHF. The CDR3 coding sequence is TGTGCCAGCAGCCAACAATCAGGGGGAGATCAGCCCCAGCATTTT.

The rearrangement uses TRBV2 and TRBJ1-6; weak D call: TRBD1 (6 bases). Per germline, CDR1 SNHLY and CDR2 FYNNEI. Trimming stripped 3 bases from V and 7 bases from J, with 10 bases between. This CDR3 spans 14 amino acids. CDR3 sequence reads: CASSDLQGNSPLHF. The DNA for the CDR3 is TGTGCCAGCAGTGATTTACAGGGAAATTCACCCCTCCACTTT.

The rearrangement links TRBV6-2 or TRBV6-3 to TRBJ1-1; 8 positions match TRBD1. Trimming took 2 bases from V and 1 from J; bases not matched to a gene: 18. CDR3 length equals 20 residues. Germline V gives CDR1 MNHEY, CDR2 SVGEGT. The CDR3 region is CASSYTLAWVGQGANTEAFF. DNA of the CDR3: TGTGCCAGCAGTTACACCCTTGCCTGGGTGGGGCAGGGGGCGAACACTGAAGCTTTCTTT.

This rearrangement joins TRBV20-1 to TRBJ2-1, with 9 bases aligning to TRBD2. Germline CDR1 and CDR2: DFQATT and SNEGSKA (reference sequence). The CDR3 sequence is 14 residues long. The V and J ends lost 6 bases and 10 bases, in that order; junction bases with no gene match: 13. CDR3 DNA: TGCAGTGCCAGTTTGCGGGGGGGGCCTCGGGAGCAGTTCTTC. Translating gives CSASLRGGPREQFF.

CDR3 sequence reads: CASGLVAGYPGNTIYF. The CDR3 DNA reads TGTGCTAGTGGTTTGGTAGCGGGGTATCCTGGAAACACCATATATTTT. V is TRBV12-5 and J is TRBJ1-3; D is unresolved. Germline CDR1 is LGHNT and CDR2 is FRNRAP. The CDR3 is made up of 16 amino acids. Between the trimmed V and J ends, which lost 0 bases and 2 bases, there was a span of 11 bases.

The chain uses TRBV3-1 (or the pseudogene TRBV3-2) and TRBJ2-3; a possible D gene is TRBD2 (5 bases). Between the trimmed V and J ends, which lost 4 bases and 2 bases, there was a span of 22 bases. The CDR3 has 18 amino acids. Germline lookup yields CDR1 LGHDT and CDR2 YNNKEL (reference sequence). CDR3 sequence: CASSPGVVASTLTDTQYF. CDR3 DNA: TGTGCCAGCAGCCCGGGCGTGGTAGCGTCTACCCTCACAGATACGCAGTATTTT.